The 11 T cell receptor beta chains given below trace back to one sample, sequenced in a study of T cell repertoires in cytomegalovirus infection. TCRdb reprocessed the reads via MiXCR and lists one record per CDR3 protein. Seen here are fewer than 550,000 distinct CDR3 sequences, 16% observed once, and the top ten hold about 24%. Input material: CD8+ T cells from PBMCs. The receptors originated from a human donor in good health (CMV status not recorded). Some clones in this sample may be carry-over from other donors' samples.

This clonotype was counted ten times or more. V and J are TRBV15 and TRBJ1-1; a possible D gene is TRBD1 (5 bases). Germline loops: CDR1 LNHNV, CDR2 YYDKDF (reference sequence). V lost 4 bases to trimming and J lost 4 bases, with 10 bases between them. The CDR3 covers 13 residues. CDR3 residues: CATSTGKRTEAFF. CDR3 sequence (DNA): TGTGCCACCAGCACAGGGAAGCGCACTGAAGCTTTCTTT.

This clonotype has a count of ten or more. This chain joins TRBV12-3 or TRBV12-4 and TRBJ1-1, with 7 bases that match TRBD1. The CDR3 length is 12 residues. Trimming took 7 bases from V and 5 from J; bases not matched to a gene: 4. CDR3 bases: TGTGCCAGCACCCCAGGGGGGACTGAAGCTTTCTTT. Encoded protein: CASTPGGTEAFF.

This clonotype was seen ten or more times. This chain links TRBV4-1 with TRBJ1-3; unclear D gene. The CDR3 contains 15 residues. The V end was cut by 3 bases, the J end by 1 base, with 10 bases between. CDR1 and CDR2 from the germline V gene are MGHRA and YSYEKL. The CDR3 DNA sequence: TGCGCCAGCAGCCATGGAGACAATTCTGGAAACACCATATATTTT. Residues: CASSHGDNSGNTIYF.

This clonotype was observed at least ten times. This rearrangement joins TRBV7-3 to TRBJ2-3; D gene uncertain. There are 14 residues in the CDR3. Germline lookup yields CDR1 SGHTA and CDR2 FQGTGA. V lost 5 bases and J 4 bases, leaving 13 bases between the germline ends. The CDR3 protein is CASSRLGRADTQYF. CDR3 sequence (DNA): TGTGCCAGCAGCCGCCTCGGCCGGGCAGATACGCAGTATTTT.

V is TRBV6-2 or TRBV6-3 and J is TRBJ2-5, with 8 bases lining up with TRBD2. In germline, CDR1 is MNHEY, CDR2 SVGEGT. This CDR3 spans 21 amino acids. Trimming at V came to 5 bases and at J to 5 bases, leaving 28 bases not matched to a gene. CDR3 nucleotide sequence: TGTGCCAGCAGTATCCCCTCCGGGACTAGTTGGCCGATCACAAGCGGCGAGACCCAGTACTTC. Its translation: CASSIPSGTSWPITSGETQYF.

This clonotype appeared many times. Here the CDR3 reads CASSLGAGPLYGYTF. CDR3 sequence (DNA): TGTGCCAGCAGCTTAGGGGCAGGGCCCCTCTATGGCTACACCTTC. The chain couples TRBV11-2 to TRBJ1-2; tentatively, D is TRBD1 (5 bases). The V end was cut by 1 base, the J end by 4 bases, with 13 bases between. This CDR3 region has 15 residues. The germline CDR1 and CDR2 sequences are SGHAT and FQNNGV.

CDR3 nucleotide sequence: TGTGCCAGCCTACAGGGGACCGGGGAGCTGTTTTTT. Its translation is CASLQGTGELFF. The chain links TRBV12-3 or TRBV12-4 to TRBJ2-2; 7 bases match TRBD1. V shed 8 bases and J 5 bases; nucleotides not matched to a gene: 2. This CDR3 is built from 12 residues.

The rearrangement uses TRBV10-2 and TRBJ1-5; no clear D gene. The CDR3 has 14 amino acids. Trimming stripped 3 bases from V and 7 bases from J, with 13 bases between. CDR1 and CDR2 (germline): WSHSY, SAAADI. CDR3 coding DNA: TGCGCCAGCAGTGATCCCGCCCGAGGGCAGCCCCAGCATTTT. Its protein is CASSDPARGQPQHF.

This clonotype was counted only a few times. This chain uses TRBV28 with TRBJ2-3, with TRBD1 matching 9 bases. The junction had 6 bases not matched to a gene; V was cut back by 5 bases and J by 6 bases. Germline V CDR1 and CDR2: MDHEN, SYDVKM. The CDR3 covers 14 residues. The CDR3 coding sequence is TGTGCCAGCAGTCCGCACAGGGGGCGGGATACGCAGTATTTT. As protein: CASSPHRGRDTQYF.

This clonotype was counted at least ten times. J is TRBJ2-4 and V is TRBV11-2, with D perhaps matching TRBD2 (5 bases). V lost 10 bases and J lost 3, with 16 bases in between. This CDR3 is 14 amino acids long. The germline V gene encodes CDR1 SGHAT and CDR2 FQNNGV. CDR3 in DNA: TGTGCCACCAACTCCGGGGATTTCAAAAACATTCAGTACTTC. Translated: CATNSGDFKNIQYF.

This clonotype was recorded at least ten times. This sequence joins TRBV7-9 and TRBJ2-1; 8 bases line up with TRBD2. The CDR3 extends over 13 amino acids. Per germline, CDR1 SEHNR and CDR2 FQNEAQ (reference sequence). J gave up 9 bases and V 5 bases, and 6 bases lay outside the gene matches. The CDR3 reads CASSGTGGSEQFF. DNA of the CDR3: TGTGCCAGCAGCGGTACGGGGGGGAGTGAGCAGTTCTTC.